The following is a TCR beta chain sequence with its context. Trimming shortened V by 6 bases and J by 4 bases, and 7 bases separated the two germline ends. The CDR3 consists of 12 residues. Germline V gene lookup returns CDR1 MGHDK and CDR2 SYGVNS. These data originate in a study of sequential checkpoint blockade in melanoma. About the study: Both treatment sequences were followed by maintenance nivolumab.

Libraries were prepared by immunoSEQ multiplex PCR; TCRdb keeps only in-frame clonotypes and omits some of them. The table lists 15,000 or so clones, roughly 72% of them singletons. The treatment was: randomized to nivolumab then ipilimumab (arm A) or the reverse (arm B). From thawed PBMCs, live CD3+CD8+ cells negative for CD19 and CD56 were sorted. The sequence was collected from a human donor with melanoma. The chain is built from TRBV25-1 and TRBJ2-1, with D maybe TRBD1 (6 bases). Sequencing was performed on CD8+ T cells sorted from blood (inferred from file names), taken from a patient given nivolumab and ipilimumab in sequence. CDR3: CASRTGYNEQFF. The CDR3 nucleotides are TGTGCCAGCAGAACAGGGTACAATGAGCAGTTCTTC.